The 30 T cell receptor beta chains listed next were all sequenced from one sample in a study of OX40 agonist ivuxolimab in advanced cancers. Sequencing was performed with immunoSEQ multiplex PCR; in TCRdb, only in-frame clones are kept and a portion is missing. In the table there are 75,000 to 100,000 clones, around 89% of which are singletons. This material consisted of CD4+ or CD8+ T cells sorted from blood, taken in a trial of the OX40 agonist ivuxolimab. The receptor source for this set is an adult with an advanced solid tumor such as melanoma, head and neck, liver or kidney cancer.

The chain recombines TRBV19 with TRBJ2-4, with D unclear. Per the germline V gene, CDR1 is LNHDA and CDR2 is SQIVND (reference sequence). Trimming pared 5 bases from V and 0 bases from J, leaving 17 bases between. CDR3 length: 17 amino acids. The CDR3 protein is CASSPPRRPLAKNIQYF. The DNA for the CDR3 is TGTGCCAGTAGTCCTCCCCGCCGGCCGCTAGCCAAAAACATTCAGTACTTC.

The chain employs TRBV5-1 and TRBJ2-5; 8 nucleotides line up with TRBD2. After removal of 4 bases from V and 5 bases from J, the junction contained 13 bases not matched to a gene. This CDR3 comprises 16 residues. Germline V lookup: CDR1 SGHRS, CDR2 YFSETQ. For the CDR3, the DNA is TGCGCCAGCAGCCTCCTCTCGACGGGAGGGCCGGAGACCCAGTACTTC. As protein: CASSLLSTGGPETQYF.

The chain couples TRBV28 to TRBJ1-6; D unresolved. The CDR3 loop spans 17 amino acids. Trimming removed 2 bases at V and 1 base at J, with 12 bases between. Germline V gene data show CDR1 as MDHEN and CDR2 as SYDVKM. The CDR3 DNA reads TGTGCCAGCAGTTTAGGCGGCCGTCTATCCTATAATTCACCCCTCCACTTT. Its protein product is CASSLGGRLSYNSPLHF.

The chain has TRBV19 and TRBJ1-5, with unresolved D. The length of the CDR3 is 14 residues. V lost 1 base and J 0 bases, leaving 4 bases between the germline ends. Germline V CDR1 and CDR2: LNHDA, SQIVND (reference sequence). The CDR3 loop is CASSIGVSNQPQHF. DNA for the CDR3: TGTGCCAGTAGTATAGGAGTTAGCAATCAGCCCCAGCATTTT.

The chain links TRBV19 to TRBJ1-5; D perhaps matches TRBD1 (5 bases). Germline V gives CDR1 LNHDA, CDR2 SQIVND (reference sequence). V lost 5 bases to trimming and J lost 0 bases, with 14 bases between them. The CDR3 is 16 residues long. This chain's CDR3 is CASSVRGEGSNQPQHF. The CDR3 nucleotides are TGTGCCAGTAGTGTGAGAGGGGAAGGTAGCAATCAGCCCCAGCATTTT.

The V call is TRBV29-1, the J call TRBJ1-2, with D unresolved. Germline V CDR1 and CDR2: SQVTM, ANQGSEA. Trimming removed 8 bases from V and 7 bases from J, with 17 bases in between. This CDR3 contains 12 residues. CDR3 region: CSTTEGGSGYTF. The CDR3 coding sequence is TGCAGCACCACCGAGGGAGGGAGTGGCTACACCTTC.

The V and J genes are TRBV4-1 and TRBJ2-1; D is possibly TRBD1 (5 bases). Trimming left V 0 bases short and J 3 bases short, with 12 bases between. Germline CDR1 and CDR2: MGHRA and YSYEKL. The CDR3 has 16 residues. CDR3: CASSQDPGRDYNEQFF. DNA of the CDR3: TGCGCCAGCAGCCAAGACCCAGGGCGAGACTACAATGAGCAGTTCTTC.

The chain links TRBV19 to TRBJ2-2; 8 positions match TRBD2. Per the germline V gene, CDR1 is LNHDA and CDR2 is SQIVND (reference sequence). The junction had 11 bases not matched to a gene; V was cut back by 11 bases and J by 0 bases. This CDR3 is built from 16 residues. The CDR3 here is CAGGSGVFANTGELFF. DNA of the CDR3: TGTGCCGGGGGTAGCGGGGTATTCGCGAACACCGGGGAGCTGTTTTTT.

The chain couples TRBV7-9 to TRBJ2-7; maybe TRBD1 (5 bases). CDR3 length: 11 amino acids. Germline CDR1 is SEHNR and CDR2 is FQNEAQ (reference sequence). Deletions cut 4 bases from V and 6 bases from J, with 7 bases between. The CDR3 sequence: CASSYQGEQYF. DNA for the CDR3: TGTGCCAGCAGCTACCAGGGCGAGCAGTACTTC.

The chain carries TRBV7-8 and TRBJ2-2, with 10 bases that match TRBD1. Germline loops: CDR1 SGHVS, CDR2 FQNEAQ. The trim removed 0 bases at V and 5 bases at J, leaving 3 bases unmatched. The length of the CDR3 is 16 residues. In nucleotides, the CDR3 is TGTGCCAGCAGCTTAGCGGGACAGGGGAGAACCGGGGAGCTGTTTTTT. Its protein is CASSLAGQGRTGELFF.

The V and J genes are TRBV11-2 and TRBJ2-1; D not certain. Germline CDR1 and CDR2: SGHAT and FQNNGV. This CDR3 has 13 residues. V lost 2 bases and J 9 bases, leaving 11 bases between the germline ends. This chain's CDR3 is CASSLPQNGEQFF. The CDR3 coding sequence is TGTGCCAGCAGCTTACCCCAGAATGGTGAGCAGTTCTTC.

The chain joins TRBV7-2 to TRBJ1-5; 10 bases fit TRBD1. V shed 5 bases, J shed 6 bases, and the junction held 7 bases outside the gene matches. Looked up from germline, CDR1 is SGHTA and CDR2 is FQGNSA. The CDR3 is made up of 15 amino acids. The CDR3: CASSTRQGAGQPQHF. The CDR3 DNA follows: TGTGCCAGCAGCACCCGACAGGGGGCTGGTCAGCCCCAGCATTTT.

This clone was observed a single time. This chain connects TRBV2 to TRBJ2-5; maybe TRBD1 (5 bases). The end of the DNA is better explained by TRBJ2-7, so the J call may be wrong. Germline-derived CDR1 and CDR2 are SNHLY and FYNNEI. The CDR3 sequence is 15 residues long. The DNA of the CDR3 is TGTGCCAGCAGTGGTCCTAACAAGGGGTCCTACGAGCAGTACTTC. The encoded protein is CASSGPNKGSYEQYF.

V and J are TRBV7-6 and TRBJ2-1; unclear D gene. Germline V gene sequence: CDR1 SGHVS, CDR2 FNYEAQ. The CDR3 extends over 14 amino acids. V lost 5 bases and J lost 4, with 12 bases in between. The CDR3 bases are TGTGCCAGCAGCCTTACGACTGGATACAATGAGCAGTTCTTC. Its translation is CASSLTTGYNEQFF. The full variable domain, its missing parts supplied by reference TRBV7-6 and TRBJ2-1, is GAGVSQSPRYKVTKRGQDVALRCDPISGHVSLYWYRQALGQGPEFLTYFNYEAQQDKSGLPNDRFSAERPEGSISTLTIQRTEQRDSAMYRCASSLTTGYNEQFFGPGTRLTVL.

The J gene is TRBJ2-2, the V gene TRBV5-1; D possibly corresponds to TRBD2 (6 bases). V was cut by 7 bases and J by 4 bases, with 17 bases left in between. Germline-derived CDR1 and CDR2 are SGHRS and YFSETQ. The CDR3 has 15 amino acids. DNA of the CDR3: TGCGCCAGCCGACCCCCGGGGGAAATCACCGGGGAGCTGTTTTTT. Amino acid sequence: CASRPPGEITGELFF.

V usage is TRBV5-8 and J usage is TRBJ1-4; the D is unclear. This CDR3 has 14 residues. Germline V gives CDR1 SGHTS, CDR2 YDEGEE. Trimming removed 0 bases from V and 16 bases from J, with 19 bases in between. CDR3 in amino acids: CASSLDPIMSPPFF. CDR3 in DNA: TGTGCCAGCAGCTTGGATCCGATAATGAGCCCCCCGTTTTTT.

The chain combines TRBV5-1 with TRBJ2-1; D is uncertain. This CDR3 is 16 amino acids long. The V end lost 0 bases, the J end lost 10 bases, and 20 bases lay between the germline ends. Germline-derived CDR1 and CDR2 are SGHRS and YFSETQ. CDR3 protein: CASSLASRSEAEEQFF. The CDR3, as DNA: TGCGCCAGCAGCTTGGCTTCAAGGTCTGAGGCCGAGGAGCAGTTCTTC.

The rearrangement links TRBV2 to TRBJ1-1; D is undetermined. The V and J ends lost 6 bases and 2 bases respectively, with 10 bases between them. The CDR3 runs to 13 residues. Germline loops: CDR1 SNHLY, CDR2 FYNNEI. CDR3 nucleotides: TGTGCCAGCAGCCTTCAGAGTAACACTGAAGCTTTCTTT. Translating it yields CASSLQSNTEAFF.

The chain links TRBV11-3 to TRBJ2-1; 7 nucleotides agree with TRBD1. Germline assignment: CDR1 SGHNT and CDR2 YENEEA. Trimming removed 2 bases from V and 0 bases from J; junction bases left unmatched: 1. This CDR3 has 15 residues. The DNA for the CDR3 is TGTGCCAGCAGCTTATACAGGGGCTCCTACAATGAGCAGTTCTTC. Translating it yields CASSLYRGSYNEQFF.

This chain joins TRBV11-1 and TRBJ2-1, with 8 bases identical to TRBD1. CDR1 SGHAT and CDR2 FQDESV come from the germline V gene (reference sequence). V shed 3 bases and J 3 bases; nucleotides not matched to a gene: 4. The CDR3 is 15 residues long. The CDR3 DNA sequence: TGTGCCAGCAGCTTCGGACAGGGTTTCTACAATGAGCAGTTCTTC. Translated, it gives CASSFGQGFYNEQFF. The full variable domain, with the rest looked up from reference TRBV11-1 and TRBJ2-1, is EAEVAQSPRYKITEKSQAVAFWCDPISGHATLYWYRQILGQGPELLVQFQDESVVDDSQLPKDRFSAERLKGVDSTLKIQPAELGDSAMYLCASSFGQGFYNEQFFGPGTRLTVL.

This sequence joins TRBV20-1 and TRBJ2-3; D gene uncertain. The CDR3 is 11 amino acids. Trimming removed 5 bases at V and 6 bases at J, with 9 bases between. Germline CDR1 and CDR2: DFQATT and SNEGSKA (reference sequence). The CDR3, as DNA: TGCAGTGCTCCCAATCGGGATACGCAGTATTTT. It translates to CSAPNRDTQYF.

The rearrangement uses TRBV5-1 and TRBJ1-6, with D tentatively TRBD1 (5 bases). Trimming removed 3 bases at V and 7 bases at J, with 11 bases between. The CDR3 runs to 14 residues. Germline-derived CDR1 and CDR2 are SGHRS and YFSETQ. CDR3 in DNA: TGCGCCAGCAGCTCGGGACGGCAAAATTCACCCCTCCACTTT. Translated: CASSSGRQNSPLHF.

V is TRBV6-1 and J is TRBJ1-2; 7 bases are shared with TRBD1. Germline V lookup: CDR1 MNHNS, CDR2 SASEGT. The trim removed 8 bases at V and 8 bases at J, leaving 11 bases unmatched. This CDR3 has 13 residues. The CDR3 sequence is CASPGQSRWGYTF. The CDR3 coding sequence is TGTGCCAGCCCGGGACAGTCGCGCTGGGGCTACACCTTC.

The V and J genes are TRBV19 and TRBJ2-7; 10 positions match TRBD1. V lost 2 bases and J lost 6; bases outside the gene matches: 4. The CDR3 sequence is 14 residues long. Germline CDR1 reads LNHDA; CDR2 reads SQIVND (reference sequence). This CDR3 is CASSITGQGSEQYF. The CDR3 DNA reads TGTGCCAGTAGTATAACGGGACAGGGGAGCGAGCAGTACTTC.

J is TRBJ1-5 and V is TRBV19, with D uncertain. This CDR3 is 13 amino acids long. The V gene lost 5 bases and the J gene lost 6 bases, with 11 bases spanning the gap. Germline V gene lookup returns CDR1 LNHDA and CDR2 SQIVND (reference sequence). The CDR3 spells CASSLTYTQPQHF. The CDR3 nucleotides read TGTGCCAGTAGTCTAACTTACACTCAGCCCCAGCATTTT.

V is TRBV27 and J is TRBJ2-7, with TRBD2 as a possible D gene (5 bases). This CDR3 has 14 amino acids. V was shortened by 5 bases and J by 5 bases, with 16 bases between the two germline ends. CDR1 MNHEY and CDR2 SMNVEV come from the germline V gene (reference sequence). The CDR3 loop is CASSPYRGSDEQYF. The CDR3 DNA sequence: TGTGCCAGCAGTCCGTACCGCGGGTCGGACGAGCAGTACTTC.

The CDR3: CASSLDGATNEQFF. DNA of the CDR3: TGTGCCAGCAGCTTGGACGGGGCCACCAATGAGCAGTTCTTC. This chain uses TRBV7-3 with TRBJ2-1; D tentatively fits TRBD1 or TRBD2 (5 bases each). CDR1 is SGHTA, CDR2 FQGTGA, per germline. Trimming stripped 3 bases from V and 6 bases from J, with 12 bases between. CDR3 size: 14 residues.

The chain carries TRBV27 and TRBJ2-4; 9 nucleotides line up with TRBD1. This CDR3 comprises 16 residues. With V trimmed by 4 bases and J by 3 bases, 7 bases remained unmatched. Germline CDR1 MNHEY, CDR2 SMNVEV (reference sequence). In DNA, the CDR3 is TGTGCCAGCAGTTCATACAGGGGGCTCGGCAAAAACATTCAGTACTTC. Translating gives CASSSYRGLGKNIQYF.

V is TRBV5-1 and J is TRBJ2-7; D is unresolved. Germline V lookup: CDR1 SGHRS, CDR2 YFSETQ. This CDR3 comprises 13 residues. Deletions cut 0 bases from V and 6 bases from J, with 10 bases between. In nucleotides, the CDR3 is TGCGCCAGCAGCTTGGATAGGAGAGTCGAGCAGTACTTC. Its translation is CASSLDRRVEQYF. The full variable domain, rest sourced from reference TRBV5-1 and TRBJ2-7, is KAGVTQTPRYLIKTRGQQVTLSCSPISGHRSVSWYQQTPGQGLQFLFEYFSETQRNKGNFPGRFSGRQFSNSRSEMNVSTLELGDSALYLCASSLDRRVEQYFGPGTRLTVT.

The V gene is TRBV28, the J gene TRBJ1-5; 8 nucleotides agree with TRBD1. Unmatched junction bases numbered 5, after V lost 5 bases and J lost 5 bases. Per the germline V gene, CDR1 is MDHEN and CDR2 is SYDVKM. The CDR3 extends over 14 amino acids. CDR3 sequence (DNA): TGTGCCAGCAGTCCCGGACAGGGCGATCAGCCCCAGCATTTT. The encoded protein is CASSPGQGDQPQHF.